The rows below give T cell receptor beta chains drawn from one sample of a study of shared clonotypes between healthy human individuals. Clones were sequenced by immunoSEQ multiplex PCR, and TCRdb holds only the in-frame ones, with some missing. The top ten hold about 0.45% of the sample, which has approximately 1,500,000 clones, 98% seen once. Material for sequencing was naive CD4+ T cells sorted from blood. Receptors were obtained from a man aged 30 to 39 in good health. Each CDR3 is given with its conserved first and last residue. The D gene is left open where the match is weak. Where a row states a size, it is once, few, many or the class of an expanded clone; other rows omit it.

abundance: NA; j_gene: TRBJ2-1; v_gene: TRBV28; d_gene: TRBD2; len: 17; CDR3nt: TGTGCCAGCAGTCCCCGAGTGGGACTAGCGGGAGGGGACGAGCAGTTCTTC; CDR3aa: CASSPRVGLAGGDEQFF
abundance: NA; j_gene: TRBJ2-7; v_gene: TRBV9; d_gene: NA; len: 14; CDR3nt: TGTGCCAGCAGCGCAGACTCGCGCCCTTACGAGCAGTACTTC; CDR3aa: CASSADSRPYEQYF
abundance: NA; j_gene: TRBJ2-1; v_gene: TRBV5-6; d_gene: TRBD2; len: 16; CDR3nt: TGTGCCAGCAGCCTCTTCGGGACTAGCGGCCCCGATGGGCAGTTCTTC; CDR3aa: CASSLFGTSGPDGQFF
abundance: NA; j_gene: TRBJ2-7; v_gene: TRBV5-1; d_gene: TRBD2; len: 14; CDR3nt: TGCGCCAGCAGGAGACTAGCGGGCGTGTACGAGCAGTACTTC; CDR3aa: CASRRLAGVYEQYF
abundance: NA; j_gene: TRBJ2-7; v_gene: TRBV18; d_gene: NA; len: 14; CDR3nt: TGTGCCAGCTCCCCGAACCTTGACAGCTACGAGCAGTACTTC; CDR3aa: CASSPNLDSYEQYF
abundance: NA; j_gene: TRBJ1-5; v_gene: TRBV19; d_gene: NA; len: 13; CDR3nt: TGTGCCAGTAGTAAGGGACCCTATCAGCCCCAGCATTTT; CDR3aa: CASSKGPYQPQHF
abundance: NA; j_gene: TRBJ2-3; v_gene: TRBV19; d_gene: TRBD1; len: 14; CDR3nt: TGTGCCAGTAGATTCTGGACAGGGGCTCCAACGCAGTATTTT; CDR3aa: CASRFWTGAPTQYF
abundance: NA; j_gene: TRBJ2-3; v_gene: TRBV18; d_gene: NA; len: 16; CDR3nt: TGTGCCAGCTCACCCCTCGCCGGAGGACTCTCCGATACGCAGTATTTT; CDR3aa: CASSPLAGGLSDTQYF
abundance: NA; j_gene: TRBJ2-7; v_gene: TRBV29-1; d_gene: TRBD1; len: 13; CDR3nt: TGCAGCGTGGAGACAGGGGGATCGTGGGAGCAGTACTTC; CDR3aa: CSVETGGSWEQYF
abundance: NA; j_gene: TRBJ2-1; v_gene: TRBV14; d_gene: TRBD2; len: 16; CDR3nt: TGTGCCAGCAGCCAAGATAGAACTAGCGAGTGGAATGAGCAGTTCTTC; CDR3aa: CASSQDRTSEWNEQFF
abundance: NA; j_gene: TRBJ2-5; v_gene: TRBV5-1; d_gene: NA; len: 16; CDR3nt: TGCGCCAGCAGCTTGGGTGTCCCTGGGGCGGGGGAGACCCAGTACTTC; CDR3aa: CASSLGVPGAGETQYF
abundance: NA; j_gene: TRBJ1-3; v_gene: TRBV28; d_gene: NA; len: 17; CDR3nt: TGTGCCAGCAGTTCCCTTCCCGGCAGCCGGAGAGGAAACACCATATATTTT; CDR3aa: CASSSLPGSRRGNTIYF
abundance: NA; j_gene: TRBJ2-3; v_gene: TRBV7-6; d_gene: NA; len: 16; CDR3nt: TGTGCCAGCAGCTTAGGGAGTAGGGGCTCAACAGATACGCAGTATTTT; CDR3aa: CASSLGSRGSTDTQYF
abundance: NA; j_gene: TRBJ2-1; v_gene: TRBV29-1; d_gene: TRBD2; len: 15; CDR3nt: TGCAGCGTTGAAGATCCTAGCGGGAGGGCCTCTGAGCAGTTCTTC; CDR3aa: CSVEDPSGRASEQFF
abundance: once; j_gene: TRBJ2-5; v_gene: TRBV5-5; d_gene: TRBD1; len: 16; CDR3nt: TGTGCCAGCAGCCCCCGACAGGGGGCCTTTGAAGAGACCCAGTACTTC; CDR3aa: CASSPRQGAFEETQYF
abundance: NA; j_gene: TRBJ2-3; v_gene: TRBV9; d_gene: NA; len: 14; CDR3nt: TGTGCCAGCAGCGTAGCCCTTGGCACAGATACGCAGTATTTT; CDR3aa: CASSVALGTDTQYF
abundance: NA; j_gene: TRBJ2-3; v_gene: TRBV19; d_gene: NA; len: 13; CDR3nt: TGTGCCAGTAGCCCTCCTTCCACAGATACGCAGTATTTT; CDR3aa: CASSPPSTDTQYF
abundance: NA; j_gene: TRBJ2-7; v_gene: TRBV6-5; d_gene: TRBD1; len: 14; CDR3nt: TGTGCCAGCAGTAACCGGGACAGGGGCCACGAGCAGTACTTC; CDR3aa: CASSNRDRGHEQYF
abundance: NA; j_gene: TRBJ1-5; v_gene: TRBV28; d_gene: TRBD1; len: 14; CDR3nt: TGTGCCAGCAGTTTAGGACAGGCGGGTCAGCCCCAGCATTTT; CDR3aa: CASSLGQAGQPQHF
abundance: NA; j_gene: TRBJ2-2; v_gene: TRBV27; d_gene: TRBD1; len: 19; CDR3nt: TGTGCCAGCAGCAGTAAACGCAGGGGGATACGCCTCAACACCGGGGAGCTGTTTTTT; CDR3aa: CASSSKRRGIRLNTGELFF
abundance: NA; j_gene: TRBJ2-1; v_gene: TRBV27; d_gene: NA; len: 16; CDR3nt: TGTGCCAGCTTTGGAGCGGCTAGCGTCGAGTACAATGAGCAGTTCTTC; CDR3aa: CASFGAASVEYNEQFF
abundance: NA; j_gene: TRBJ1-5; v_gene: TRBV6-1; d_gene: TRBD1; len: 17; CDR3nt: TGTGCCAGCAGTGAATTCAGGACAGGGCTTGTCAACCAGCCCCAGCATTTT; CDR3aa: CASSEFRTGLVNQPQHF
abundance: NA; j_gene: TRBJ1-2; v_gene: TRBV19; d_gene: TRBD1; len: 16; CDR3nt: TGTGCCAGTAGTAGCCTCACAGGGGAGTGGGGCTATGGCTACACCTTC; CDR3aa: CASSSLTGEWGYGYTF
abundance: NA; j_gene: TRBJ2-7; v_gene: TRBV7-2; d_gene: NA; len: 13; CDR3nt: TGTGCCAGCAGCTTAGAGGCAGAATACGAGCAGTACTTC; CDR3aa: CASSLEAEYEQYF
abundance: NA; j_gene: TRBJ2-7; v_gene: TRBV10-3; d_gene: TRBD1; len: 13; CDR3nt: TGTGCCACCACCGGGACAGGAATCTACGAGCAGTACTTC; CDR3aa: CATTGTGIYEQYF
abundance: once; j_gene: TRBJ1-1; v_gene: TRBV18; d_gene: TRBD1; len: 15; CDR3nt: TGTGCCAGCTCACCGACGGGACAGGGGTGGACTGAAGCTTTCTTT; CDR3aa: CASSPTGQGWTEAFF